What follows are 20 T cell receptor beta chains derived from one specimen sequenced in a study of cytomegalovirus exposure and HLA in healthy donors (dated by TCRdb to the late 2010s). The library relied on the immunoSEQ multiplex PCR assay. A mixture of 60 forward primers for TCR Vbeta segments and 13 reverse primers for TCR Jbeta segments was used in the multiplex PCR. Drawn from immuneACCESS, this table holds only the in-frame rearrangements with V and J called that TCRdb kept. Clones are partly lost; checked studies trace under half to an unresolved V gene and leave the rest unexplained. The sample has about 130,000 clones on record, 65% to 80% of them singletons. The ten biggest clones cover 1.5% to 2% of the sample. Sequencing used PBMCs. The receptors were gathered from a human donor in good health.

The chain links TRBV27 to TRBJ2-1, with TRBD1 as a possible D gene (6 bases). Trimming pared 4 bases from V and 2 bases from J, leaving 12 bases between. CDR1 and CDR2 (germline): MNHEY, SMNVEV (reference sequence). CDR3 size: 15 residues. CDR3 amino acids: CASSYQGLPYNEQFF. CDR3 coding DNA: TGTGCCAGCAGTTACCAGGGGCTCCCCTACAATGAGCAGTTCTTC.

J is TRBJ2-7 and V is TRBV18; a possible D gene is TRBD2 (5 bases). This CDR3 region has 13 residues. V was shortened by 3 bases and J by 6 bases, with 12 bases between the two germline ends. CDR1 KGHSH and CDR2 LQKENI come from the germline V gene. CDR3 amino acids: CASSPAEGSEQYF. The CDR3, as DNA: TGTGCCAGCTCACCCGCAGAGGGAAGCGAGCAGTACTTC.

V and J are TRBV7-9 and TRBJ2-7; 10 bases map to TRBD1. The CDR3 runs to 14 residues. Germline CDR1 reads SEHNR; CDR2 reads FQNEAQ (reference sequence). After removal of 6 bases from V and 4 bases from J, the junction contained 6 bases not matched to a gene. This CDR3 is CASSLGTGVYEQYF. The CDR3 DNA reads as TGTGCCAGCAGTCTAGGGACAGGGGTGTACGAGCAGTACTTC.

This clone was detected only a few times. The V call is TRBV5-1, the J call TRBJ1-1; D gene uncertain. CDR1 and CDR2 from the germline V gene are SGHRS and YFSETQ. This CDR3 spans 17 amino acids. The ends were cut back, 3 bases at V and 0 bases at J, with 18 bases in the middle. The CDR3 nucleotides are TGCGCCAGCAGCTCTAATATTTATGGAGTTATGAACACTGAAGCTTTCTTT. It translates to CASSSNIYGVMNTEAFF.

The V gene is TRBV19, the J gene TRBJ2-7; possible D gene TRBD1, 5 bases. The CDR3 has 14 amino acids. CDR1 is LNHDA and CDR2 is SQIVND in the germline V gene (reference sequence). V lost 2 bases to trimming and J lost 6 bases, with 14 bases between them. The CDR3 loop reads CASSISWQGAEQYF. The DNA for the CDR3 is TGTGCCAGTAGTATAAGCTGGCAGGGCGCCGAGCAGTACTTC.

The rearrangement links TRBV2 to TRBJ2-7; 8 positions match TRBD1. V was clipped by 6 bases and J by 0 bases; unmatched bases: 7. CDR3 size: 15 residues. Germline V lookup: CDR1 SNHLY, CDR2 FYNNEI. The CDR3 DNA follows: TGTGCCAGCAGCGACGACAGGGGAATCTCCTACGAGCAGTACTTC. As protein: CASSDDRGISYEQYF.

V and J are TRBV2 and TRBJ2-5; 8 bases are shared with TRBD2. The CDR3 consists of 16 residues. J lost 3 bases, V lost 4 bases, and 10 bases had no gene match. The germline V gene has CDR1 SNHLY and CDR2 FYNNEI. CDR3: CASSGGYLAGEETQYF. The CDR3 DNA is TGTGCCAGCAGTGGTGGTTATCTAGCGGGTGAAGAGACCCAGTACTTC.

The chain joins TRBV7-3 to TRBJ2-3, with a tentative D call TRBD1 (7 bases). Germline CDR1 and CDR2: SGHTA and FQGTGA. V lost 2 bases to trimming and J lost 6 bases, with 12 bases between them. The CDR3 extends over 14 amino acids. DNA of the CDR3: TGTGCCAGCAGCTTAGAGGGGGCGGGGGATACGCAGTATTTT. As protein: CASSLEGAGDTQYF.

This chain's CDR3 is CASSGYGNGELFF. Written as DNA, the CDR3 is TGTGCCAGCAGTGGGTACGGGAACGGGGAGCTGTTTTTT. The chain combines TRBV2 with TRBJ2-2; possibly TRBD2 for D (5 bases). Germline CDR1 SNHLY, CDR2 FYNNEI. Between the trimmed V and J ends, which lost 4 bases and 7 bases, there was a span of 10 bases. This CDR3 is built from 13 residues.

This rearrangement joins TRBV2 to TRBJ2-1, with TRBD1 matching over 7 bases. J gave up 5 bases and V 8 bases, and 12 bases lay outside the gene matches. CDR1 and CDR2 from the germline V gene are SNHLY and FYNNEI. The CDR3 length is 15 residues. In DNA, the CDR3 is TGTGCCAGCCTTGACCCCCGGGACAGCCACAATGAGCAGTTCTTC. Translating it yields CASLDPRDSHNEQFF.

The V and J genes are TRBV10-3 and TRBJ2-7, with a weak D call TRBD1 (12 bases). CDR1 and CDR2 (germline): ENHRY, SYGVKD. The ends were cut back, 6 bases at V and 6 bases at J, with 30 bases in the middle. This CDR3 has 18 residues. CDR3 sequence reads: CAISPGQGALAGGSEQYF. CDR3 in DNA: TGTGCCATCAGCCCGGGACAGGGGGCTCTAGCGGGAGGAAGCGAGCAGTACTTC.

CDR3 in DNA: TGCGCCAGCAGCCAAGGGGCCCCCGCGGAGACCCAGTACTTC. Protein sequence: CASSQGAPAETQYF. The V call is TRBV4-1, the J call TRBJ2-5; D gene ambiguous. CDR1 and CDR2 from the germline V gene are MGHRA and YSYEKL. The CDR3 loop spans 14 amino acids. V lost 1 base and J lost 5, with 11 bases in between.

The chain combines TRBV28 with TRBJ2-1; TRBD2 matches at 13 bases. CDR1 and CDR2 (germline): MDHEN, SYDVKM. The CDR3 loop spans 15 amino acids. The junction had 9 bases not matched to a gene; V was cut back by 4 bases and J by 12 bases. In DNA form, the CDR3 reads TGTGCCAGCAGTTCGGGCCCCGGGACTAGCGGGGCGCAGTTCTTC. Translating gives CASSSGPGTSGAQFF.

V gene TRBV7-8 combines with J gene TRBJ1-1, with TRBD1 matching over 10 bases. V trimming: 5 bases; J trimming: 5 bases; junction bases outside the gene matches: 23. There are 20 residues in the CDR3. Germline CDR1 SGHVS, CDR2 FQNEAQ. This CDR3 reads CASSGQTGGRWNHWRTEAFF. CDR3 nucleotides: TGTGCCAGCAGCGGACAGACAGGGGGCCGATGGAACCACTGGCGGACTGAAGCTTTCTTT. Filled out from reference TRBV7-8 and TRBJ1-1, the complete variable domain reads GAGVSQSPRYKVAKRGQDVALRCDPISGHVSLFWYQQALGQGPEFLTYFQNEAQLDKSGLPSDRFFAERPEGSVSTLKIQRTQQEDSAVYLCASSGQTGGRWNHWRTEAFFGQGTRLTVV.

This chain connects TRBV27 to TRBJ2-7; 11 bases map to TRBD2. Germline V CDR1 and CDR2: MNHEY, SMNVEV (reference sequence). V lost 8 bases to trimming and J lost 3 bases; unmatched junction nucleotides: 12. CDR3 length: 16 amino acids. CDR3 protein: CASQRHLGTSGYEQYF. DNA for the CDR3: TGTGCCAGCCAACGGCACCTCGGGACTAGCGGCTACGAGCAGTACTTC.

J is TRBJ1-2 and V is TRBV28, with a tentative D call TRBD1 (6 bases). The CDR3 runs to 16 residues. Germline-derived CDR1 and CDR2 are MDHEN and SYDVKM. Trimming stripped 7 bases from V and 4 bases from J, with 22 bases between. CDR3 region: CASTSPPGGASYGYTF. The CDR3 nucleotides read TGTGCCAGCACCTCCCCTCCGGGGGGCGCGAGCTATGGCTACACCTTC.

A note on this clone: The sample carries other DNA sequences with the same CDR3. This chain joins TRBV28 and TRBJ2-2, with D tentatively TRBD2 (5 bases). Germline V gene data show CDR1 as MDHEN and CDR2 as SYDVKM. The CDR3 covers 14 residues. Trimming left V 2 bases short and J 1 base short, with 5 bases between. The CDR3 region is CASSLGGNTGELFF. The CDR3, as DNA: TGTGCCAGCAGTTTAGGAGGGAACACCGGGGAGCTGTTTTTT.

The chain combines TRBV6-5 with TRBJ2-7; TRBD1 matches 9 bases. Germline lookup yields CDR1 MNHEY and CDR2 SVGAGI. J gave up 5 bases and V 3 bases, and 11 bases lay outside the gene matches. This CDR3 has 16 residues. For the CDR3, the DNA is TGTGCCAGCAGTTATATCACTACCGGGACAGGGAACGAGCAGTACTTC. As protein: CASSYITTGTGNEQYF.

CDR3 sequence: CASSTNVGVTSSSNEKLFF. CDR3 sequence (DNA): TGTGCCAGCAGTACTAACGTGGGTGTCACATCGTCCTCTAATGAAAAACTGTTTTTT. The rearrangement links TRBV28 to TRBJ1-4; D not resolved. Germline V gene data show CDR1 as MDHEN and CDR2 as SYDVKM. The germline V and J ends were trimmed by 5 bases and 3 bases, with 25 bases remaining between them. The CDR3 is 19 amino acids.

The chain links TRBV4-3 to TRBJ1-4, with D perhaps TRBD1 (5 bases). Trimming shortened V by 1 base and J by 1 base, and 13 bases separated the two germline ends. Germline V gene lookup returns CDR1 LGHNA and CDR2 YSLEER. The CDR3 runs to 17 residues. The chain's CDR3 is CASSQGAPGRTNEKLFF. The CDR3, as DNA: TGCGCCAGCAGCCAAGGTGCCCCAGGGCGAACTAATGAAAAACTGTTTTTT.